The rows below give T cell receptor beta chains drawn from one sample of a study of beta chain features in type 1 diabetes. The table came from immunoSEQ multiplex PCR; TCRdb's copy has only in-frame clones and leaves some out. Of 450,000 to 600,000 clones in the sample, roughly 31% are singletons; the top ten hold about 0.06%. Input material: naive CD4+ T cells from blood. These receptor sequences come from a man aged 18 to 30 in good health. CDR3s include the opening cysteine and the closing phenylalanine or tryptophan. D genes are given only for firm matches. Clone size is given for some rows only: seen once, a few or many times, or a class if the clone is expanded.

CDR3 protein: CASSERRETQYF; CDR3 DNA: TGTGCCAGCAGTGAACGCCGAGAGACCCAGTACTTC; J gene: TRBJ2-5; clone size: .; V gene: TRBV2; D gene: .
CDR3 protein: CAISGTSGGVTDTQYF; CDR3 DNA: TGTGCCATCAGTGGGACTAGCGGGGGAGTCACAGATACGCAGTATTTT; J gene: TRBJ2-3; clone size: .; V gene: TRBV10-3; D gene: TRBD2
CDR3 protein: CASSEGTTGYEQYF; CDR3 DNA: TGTGCCAGCAGCGAAGGGACTACAGGCTACGAGCAGTACTTC; J gene: TRBJ2-7; clone size: .; V gene: TRBV9; D gene: TRBD2
CDR3 protein: CASSFDGINEKLFF; CDR3 DNA: TGTGCCAGCAGCTTCGACGGCATTAATGAAAAACTGTTTTTT; J gene: TRBJ1-4; clone size: .; V gene: TRBV5-4; D gene: .
CDR3 protein: CASSLGWNQPQHF; CDR3 DNA: TGTGCCAGCAGCTTGGGGTGGAATCAGCCCCAGCATTTT; J gene: TRBJ1-5; clone size: .; V gene: TRBV7-6; D gene: .
CDR3 protein: CASRLSGRLTDTQYF; CDR3 DNA: TGTGCAAGTCGCTTGAGCGGGAGGCTCACAGATACGCAGTATTTT; J gene: TRBJ2-3; clone size: .; V gene: TRBV12-2; D gene: .
CDR3 protein: CASSVDRAYSNQPQHF; CDR3 DNA: TGTGCCAGCAGCGTGGACAGGGCGTATAGCAATCAGCCCCAGCATTTT; J gene: TRBJ1-5; clone size: .; V gene: TRBV2; D gene: TRBD1
CDR3 protein: CASRTGTGPYEQYF; CDR3 DNA: TGTGCCAGCAGAACCGGGACAGGTCCATACGAGCAGTACTTC; J gene: TRBJ2-7; clone size: once; V gene: TRBV7-2; D gene: TRBD1
CDR3 protein: CASSLGGAGANVLTF; CDR3 DNA: TGTGCCAGCTCCCTCGGAGGGGCTGGGGCCAACGTCCTGACTTTC; J gene: TRBJ2-6; clone size: .; V gene: TRBV7-9; D gene: .
CDR3 protein: CASSQVGGPREKLFF; CDR3 DNA: TGCGCCAGCAGCCAAGTGGGGGGGCCAAGGGAAAAACTGTTTTTT; J gene: TRBJ1-4; clone size: .; V gene: TRBV4-3; D gene: .
CDR3 protein: CASSHRETAEQFF; CDR3 DNA: TGTGCCAGCAGCCACAGAGAGACAGCGGAGCAGTTCTTC; J gene: TRBJ2-1; clone size: .; V gene: TRBV4-2; D gene: .
CDR3 protein: CASSARSSGASYEQYF; CDR3 DNA: TGTGCCAGCAGTGCGAGGTCTAGCGGGGCCTCCTACGAGCAGTACTTC; J gene: TRBJ2-7; clone size: few; V gene: TRBV2; D gene: TRBD2
CDR3 protein: CASSVRQGTETQYF; CDR3 DNA: TGTGCCAGCAGCGTTAGACAGGGGACGGAGACCCAGTACTTC; J gene: TRBJ2-5; clone size: few; V gene: TRBV9; D gene: TRBD1
CDR3 protein: CASSLLGIAGGTYNEQFF; CDR3 DNA: TGTGCCAGCAGTTTATTGGGGATAGCGGGAGGAACCTACAATGAGCAGTTCTTC; J gene: TRBJ2-1; clone size: .; V gene: TRBV27; D gene: TRBD2
CDR3 protein: CASSYSKNEQFF; CDR3 DNA: TGTGCCAGCAGTTACTCCAAAAATGAGCAGTTCTTC; J gene: TRBJ2-1; clone size: .; V gene: TRBV28; D gene: .
CDR3 protein: CASSQPGQGDGYTF; CDR3 DNA: TGTGCCAGCAGTCAACCGGGACAGGGCGATGGCTACACCTTC; J gene: TRBJ1-2; clone size: few; V gene: TRBV5-4; D gene: TRBD1
CDR3 protein: CAWSAGRETQYF; CDR3 DNA: TGTGCCTGGAGTGCGGGCCGAGAGACCCAGTACTTC; J gene: TRBJ2-5; clone size: .; V gene: TRBV30; D gene: .
CDR3 protein: CATSLLTGGDTQYF; CDR3 DNA: TGTGCCACCAGCCTCCTCACAGGGGGCGATACGCAGTATTTT; J gene: TRBJ2-3; clone size: .; V gene: TRBV15; D gene: TRBD1
CDR3 protein: CASSLGTAFSYEQYF; CDR3 DNA: TGTGCCAGCTCACTGGGCACCGCTTTCTCCTACGAGCAGTACTTC; J gene: TRBJ2-7; clone size: .; V gene: TRBV18; D gene: .
CDR3 protein: CASSQDRGAYEQYF; CDR3 DNA: TGCGCCAGCAGCCAAGATAGGGGGGCCTACGAGCAGTACTTC; J gene: TRBJ2-7; clone size: few; V gene: TRBV4-3; D gene: .
CDR3 protein: CASSAWTSGSTDTQYF; CDR3 DNA: TGTGCCAGCAGTGCCTGGACTAGCGGGAGCACAGATACGCAGTATTTT; J gene: TRBJ2-3; clone size: .; V gene: TRBV25-1; D gene: TRBD2
CDR3 protein: CAWSAAGGYGNQPQHF; CDR3 DNA: TGTGCCTGGAGTGCCGCAGGGGGCTATGGCAATCAGCCCCAGCATTTT; J gene: TRBJ1-5; clone size: .; V gene: TRBV30; D gene: TRBD1
CDR3 protein: CASTPGLAGANEQFF; CDR3 DNA: TGTGCATCCACCCCCGGACTAGCGGGAGCCAATGAGCAGTTCTTC; J gene: TRBJ2-1; clone size: .; V gene: TRBV9; D gene: TRBD2
CDR3 protein: CASSESGTGDEKLFF; CDR3 DNA: TGTGCCAGCAGTGAATCGGGGACAGGGGACGAAAAACTGTTTTTT; J gene: TRBJ1-4; clone size: .; V gene: TRBV25-1; D gene: TRBD1
CDR3 protein: CASSQPGQGSYEQYF; CDR3 DNA: TGTGCCAGCAGCCAACCGGGACAGGGATCCTACGAGCAGTACTTC; J gene: TRBJ2-7; clone size: few; V gene: TRBV11-3; D gene: TRBD1
CDR3 protein: CASSIEQGAEAFF; CDR3 DNA: TGTGCCAGTAGTATAGAACAAGGCGCTGAAGCTTTCTTT; J gene: TRBJ1-1; clone size: .; V gene: TRBV19; D gene: .
CDR3 protein: CASSQGLPRSYNEQFF; CDR3 DNA: TGCGCCAGCAGCCAGGGACTCCCGCGGTCCTACAATGAGCAGTTCTTC; J gene: TRBJ2-1; clone size: .; V gene: TRBV4-1; D gene: .
CDR3 protein: CAWTQKGVETQYF; CDR3 DNA: TGTGCCTGGACGCAGAAAGGAGTAGAGACCCAGTACTTC; J gene: TRBJ2-5; clone size: .; V gene: TRBV30; D gene: .
CDR3 protein: CASSSSDFNEQFF; CDR3 DNA: TGTGCTAGCAGCTCTTCCGACTTCAATGAGCAGTTCTTC; J gene: TRBJ2-1; clone size: .; V gene: TRBV7-7; D gene: .
CDR3 protein: CASSLRGFNTEAFF; CDR3 DNA: TGTGCCAGCAGTTTACGGGGATTTAACACTGAAGCTTTCTTT; J gene: TRBJ1-1; clone size: .; V gene: TRBV27; D gene: .
CDR3 protein: CASSLGSGRSTDTQYF; CDR3 DNA: TGCGCCAGCAGCTTGGGTAGCGGGAGGTCTACAGATACGCAGTATTTT; J gene: TRBJ2-3; clone size: .; V gene: TRBV5-1; D gene: TRBD2
CDR3 protein: CAWSTPIRLSGYTF; CDR3 DNA: TGTGCCTGGAGTACCCCTATCAGGCTTTCAGGCTACACCTTC; J gene: TRBJ1-2; clone size: .; V gene: TRBV30; D gene: .
CDR3 protein: CASSPGVGWVTDTQYF; CDR3 DNA: TGTGCCAGCAGCCCGGGGGTCGGTTGGGTCACAGATACGCAGTATTTT; J gene: TRBJ2-3; clone size: .; V gene: TRBV7-2; D gene: .
CDR3 protein: CSVASYNEQFF; CDR3 DNA: TGCAGCGTTGCCAGTTACAATGAGCAGTTCTTC; J gene: TRBJ2-1; clone size: few; V gene: TRBV29-1; D gene: .
CDR3 protein: CAWAEDSNQPQHF; CDR3 DNA: TGTGCCTGGGCAGAGGACAGCAATCAGCCCCAGCATTTT; J gene: TRBJ1-5; clone size: .; V gene: TRBV30; D gene: .
CDR3 protein: CAWRGGNTEAFF; CDR3 DNA: TGTGCCTGGAGGGGAGGAAACACTGAAGCTTTCTTT; J gene: TRBJ1-1; clone size: .; V gene: TRBV30; D gene: .
CDR3 protein: CASTVDTFNYGYTF; CDR3 DNA: TGTGCCAGCACCGTAGACACCTTTAACTATGGCTACACCTTC; J gene: TRBJ1-2; clone size: .; V gene: TRBV6-1; D gene: .
CDR3 protein: CASSSQKTYNEQFF; CDR3 DNA: TGTGCCAGCAGCTCACAGAAAACCTACAATGAGCAGTTCTTC; J gene: TRBJ2-1; clone size: few; V gene: TRBV5-4; D gene: .
CDR3 protein: CASRQLARDTQYF; CDR3 DNA: TGTGCCAGCAGGCAGCTCGCGCGGGATACGCAGTATTTT; J gene: TRBJ2-3; clone size: few; V gene: TRBV6-5; D gene: .
CDR3 protein: CSVCPSGTDTQYF; CDR3 DNA: TGCAGCGTTTGCCCGTCTGGTACAGATACGCAGTATTTT; J gene: TRBJ2-3; clone size: .; V gene: TRBV29-1; D gene: .
CDR3 protein: CASSFGGDIQYF; CDR3 DNA: TGTGCCAGCAGTTTCGGAGGTGACATTCAGTACTTC; J gene: TRBJ2-4; clone size: few; V gene: TRBV27; D gene: .
CDR3 protein: CSVGGGTSGQFYNEQFF; CDR3 DNA: TGCAGCGTTGGTGGAGGAACTAGCGGACAGTTTTACAATGAGCAGTTCTTC; J gene: TRBJ2-1; clone size: few; V gene: TRBV29-1; D gene: TRBD2
CDR3 protein: CASRRPGQGYYGYTF; CDR3 DNA: TGTGCCAGCAGACGGCCCGGACAGGGATACTATGGCTACACCTTC; J gene: TRBJ1-2; clone size: .; V gene: TRBV11-2; D gene: TRBD1
CDR3 protein: CASSVTGGEETQYF; CDR3 DNA: TGTGCCAGCAGCGTGACAGGGGGCGAAGAGACCCAGTACTTC; J gene: TRBJ2-5; clone size: .; V gene: TRBV13; D gene: TRBD1